This TCR beta chain derives from a study of cytomegalovirus exposure and HLA in healthy donors. Study observations and caveats: A later analysis reportedly identified an Asian-associated ancestry cluster as carrying fewer N-insertions than the approximately 670-donor mean. A later analysis associated some 16,000 TCR beta sequences with HLA alleles at a 0.05 false discovery rate. The authors later linked a missense DCLRE1C variant to TCR beta V- and J-gene trimming.

Germline loops: CDR1 SGHTA, CDR2 FQGNSA. This CDR3 contains 15 residues. V was cut by 1 base and J by 0 bases, with 10 bases left in between. Primers: 60 Vbeta forward and 13 Jbeta reverse. TCRdb keeps only in-frame clones here, not all; method: immunoSEQ multiplex PCR. The sample lists over 110,000 clones, about 85% seen once, with 3% to 4% in the top ten. On this clone: Its specificity is not known.

V and J are TRBV7-2 and TRBJ2-7; D remains ambiguous. Sequenced material: PBMCs. The receptor comes from a female donor in good health and CMV-seronegative. Written as DNA, the CDR3 is TGTGCCAGCAGCTTAGGCTCCGTCAGCTCCTACGAGCAGTACTTC. Translated: CASSLGSVSSYEQYF. Full variable domain (outside the CDR3, taken from reference TRBV7-2 and TRBJ2-7): GAGVSQSPSNKVTEKGKDVELRCDPISGHTALYWYRQSLGQGLEFLIYFQGNSAPDKSGLPSDRFSAERTGGSVSTLTIQRTQQEDSAVYLCASSLGSVSSYEQYFGPGTRLTVT.